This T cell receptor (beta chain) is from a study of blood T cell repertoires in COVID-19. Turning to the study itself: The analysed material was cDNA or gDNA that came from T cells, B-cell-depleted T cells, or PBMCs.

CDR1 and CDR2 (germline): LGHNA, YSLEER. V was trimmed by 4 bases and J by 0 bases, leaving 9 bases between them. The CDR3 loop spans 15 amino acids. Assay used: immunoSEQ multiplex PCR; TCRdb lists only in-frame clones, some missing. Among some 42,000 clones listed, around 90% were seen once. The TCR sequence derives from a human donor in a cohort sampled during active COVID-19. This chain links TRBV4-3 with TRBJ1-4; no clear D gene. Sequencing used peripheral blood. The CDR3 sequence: CASSLTHATNEKLFF. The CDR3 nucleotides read TGCGCCAGCAGCCTAACACATGCAACTAATGAAAAACTGTTTTTT.